These T cell receptor beta chains were read from a single sample in a study of identical twins. TCRdb processed the 5' RACE reads anew with MiXCR; each CDR3 protein has one entry. The sample consists of 230,000 or so distinct CDR3 sequences, about 8.9% of them appearing once. These data also featured in a second study, about yellow fever vaccine responses in identical twins.

Sequencing used CD8+ T cells sorted from blood. The source is a woman aged 18-30 years in good health. Both conserved end residues are part of each CDR3. The D gene is left open where the match is weak. Expanded clones are given a class, and other clones once, few, many or no size at all.

D gene,clone size,V gene,J gene,CDR3 protein,CDR3 DNA
TRBD1,few,TRBV6-5,TRBJ2-2,CASSSPSDRVNTGELFF,TGTGCCAGCAGTTCCCCGTCGGACAGGGTAAACACCGGGGAGCTGTTTTTT
TRBD2,few,TRBV25-1,TRBJ2-1,CASSALSAGSYNEQFF,TGTGCCAGCAGCGCCCTCTCAGCGGGGTCCTACAATGAGCAGTTCTTC
TRBD1,few,TRBV10-3,TRBJ2-7,CAISVGQGREDEQYF,TGTGCCATCAGTGTGGGACAGGGGCGGGAGGACGAGCAGTACTTC
TRBD1,many,TRBV28,TRBJ1-2,CASSPLGTGDWRDYGYTF,TGTGCCAGCAGTCCCCTCGGGACAGGTGATTGGAGGGACTATGGCTACACCTTC
-,few,TRBV3-1,TRBJ1-2,CASSQRDHLYGYTF,TGTGCCAGCAGCCAAAGGGACCACCTTTATGGCTACACCTTC
-,few,TRBV12-3/TRBV12-4,TRBJ2-3,CASRLRGPISSTDTQYF,TGTGCCAGCAGGCTCCGAGGGCCCATTTCTAGCACAGATACGCAGTATTTT
TRBD1,-,TRBV5-1,TRBJ2-7,CASSLVGTGGYEQYF,TGCGCCAGCAGCTTGGTCGGGACAGGGGGTTACGAGCAGTACTTC
-,-,TRBV15,TRBJ2-7,CATSSRRDTSYEQYF,TGTGCCACCAGCAGTCGACGGGACACTTCCTACGAGCAGTACTTC
-,many,TRBV6-5,TRBJ2-1,CASSYTGEQFF,TGTGCCAGCAGTTACACCGGCGAGCAGTTCTTC
TRBD2,many,TRBV25-1,TRBJ2-1,CASSPPGLAGYNEQFF,TGTGCCAGCAGTCCACCGGGACTAGCGGGTTACAATGAGCAGTTCTTC
TRBD1,few,TRBV6-1,TRBJ1-4,CASSVGTGNTNEKLFF,TGTGCCAGCAGTGTTGGGACAGGGAATACTAATGAAAAACTGTTTTTT
-,-,TRBV27,TRBJ2-7,CASSFSPAGYEQYF,TGTGCCAGCAGTTTCTCACCCGCGGGCTACGAGCAGTACTTC
-,many,TRBV15,TRBJ2-7,CATSSSSAVSYEQYF,TGTGCCACCAGCAGTTCCTCGGCAGTCTCCTACGAGCAGTACTTC
-,many,TRBV10-2,TRBJ2-7,CASSERRIYEQYF,TGCGCCAGCAGTGAACGACGGATCTACGAGCAGTACTTC
-,few,TRBV20-1,TRBJ2-7,CSARDRYEYEQYF,TGCAGTGCTCGCGACAGGTATGAGTACGAGCAGTACTTC
-,many,TRBV7-9,TRBJ2-7,CASSPSVYEQYF,TGTGCCAGCAGCCCTTCAGTCTACGAGCAGTACTTC
-,many,TRBV5-6,TRBJ2-2,CASSLVGPTGELFF,TGTGCCAGCAGCTTGGTAGGACCAACCGGGGAGCTGTTTTTT
-,-,TRBV4-3,TRBJ2-7,CASSQARGTPYEQYF,TGCGCCAGCAGCCAAGCTCGCGGGACGCCCTACGAGCAGTACTTC
-,many,TRBV29-1,TRBJ1-2,CSVPLRAGYTF,TGCAGCGTTCCCTTAAGGGCTGGCTACACCTTC
TRBD2,many,TRBV9,TRBJ2-2,CASSVAQAGGADTGELFF,TGTGCCAGCAGCGTAGCTCAGGCGGGGGGAGCGGACACCGGGGAGCTGTTTTTT
TRBD2,-,TRBV12-3/TRBV12-4,TRBJ2-3,CASSPRTSGLGTDTQYF,TGTGCCAGCAGTCCTCGGACTAGCGGGCTGGGCACAGATACGCAGTATTTT
-,few,TRBV27,TRBJ2-7,CASSLSGADFYEQYF,TGTGCCAGCAGTTTATCGGGGGCAGATTTCTACGAGCAGTACTTC
-,many,TRBV4-3,TRBJ2-1,CASSQAQTGAYNEQFF,TGCGCCAGCAGCCAAGCTCAGACGGGAGCGTACAATGAGCAGTTCTTC
TRBD1,many,TRBV15,TRBJ1-5,CATSKQGASNQPQHF,TGTGCCACCAGTAAACAGGGGGCTAGCAATCAGCCCCAGCATTTT
-,-,TRBV27,TRBJ2-1,CASAGLRSNEQFF,TGTGCCAGCGCGGGACTCCGGTCCAATGAGCAGTTCTTC
-,few,TRBV7-9,TRBJ2-7,CASSPSLDEQYF,TGTGCCAGCAGCCCATCCCTTGACGAGCAGTACTTC
TRBD2,few,TRBV20-1,TRBJ2-7,CSAHAFGLAGGSYEQYF,TGCAGTGCGCATGCTTTCGGACTAGCGGGAGGTTCCTACGAGCAGTACTTC
-,many,TRBV5-1,TRBJ1-1,CASSPTPNEAFF,TGCGCCAGCAGCCCGACACCCAATGAAGCTTTCTTT
-,few,TRBV4-3,TRBJ2-7,CASSQGIGSTYEQYF,TGCGCCAGCAGCCAAGGGATCGGGTCTACCTACGAGCAGTACTTC
-,-,TRBV11-3,TRBJ2-7,CASSLVVGTYEQYF,TGTGCCAGCAGCTTAGTGGTCGGGACCTACGAGCAGTACTTC
TRBD2,-,TRBV28,TRBJ2-3,CASSLGLAGGLDTQYF,TGTGCCAGCAGTTTAGGGCTAGCGGGTGGTCTGGATACGCAGTATTTT